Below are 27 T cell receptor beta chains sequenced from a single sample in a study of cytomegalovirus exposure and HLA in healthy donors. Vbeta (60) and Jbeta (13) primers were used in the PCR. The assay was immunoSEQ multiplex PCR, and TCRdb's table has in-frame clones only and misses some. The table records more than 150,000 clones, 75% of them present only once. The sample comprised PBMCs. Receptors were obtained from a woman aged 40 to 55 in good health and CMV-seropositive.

The CDR3 coding sequence is TGCGCCAGCAGCCGCAACGCGGGACTAGGCTACAATGAGCAGTTCTTC. Translation: CASSRNAGLGYNEQFF. The gene calls are TRBV5-1 and TRBJ2-1, with 8 bases fitting TRBD2. V trimming: 4 bases; J trimming: 3 bases; junction bases outside the gene matches: 9. The CDR3 length is 16 residues. Germline loops: CDR1 SGHRS, CDR2 YFSETQ.

Written as DNA, the CDR3 is TGCGCCAGCAGCTTGGGGGGACTAGCGGGATGCGAGCAGTACTTC. It translates to CASSLGGLAGCEQYF. The rearrangement joins TRBV5-1 to TRBJ2-7, with TRBD2 identical over 13 bases. The germline V gene has CDR1 SGHRS and CDR2 YFSETQ. This CDR3 contains 15 residues. V lost 0 bases, J lost 6 bases, and 3 bases stayed unmatched.

The CDR3 loop reads CSVRDSYGYTF. The CDR3 nucleotides are TGCAGCGTACGGGACTCCTATGGCTACACCTTC. This rearrangement joins TRBV29-1 to TRBJ1-2; possible D gene TRBD1, 5 bases. Germline CDR1 and CDR2: SQVTM and ANQGSEA. V lost 6 bases and J 4 bases, leaving 9 bases between the germline ends. The CDR3 totals 11 residues.

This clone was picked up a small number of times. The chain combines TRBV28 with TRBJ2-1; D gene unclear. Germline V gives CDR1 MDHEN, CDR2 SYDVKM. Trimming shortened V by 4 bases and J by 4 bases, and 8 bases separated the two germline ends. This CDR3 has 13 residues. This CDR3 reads CASSSKPYNEQFF. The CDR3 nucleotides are TGTGCCAGCAGTTCGAAGCCTTACAATGAGCAGTTCTTC.

The CDR3 DNA sequence: TGTGCCAGCTCACCATTTACGGAACGTATCGGGGGGGACACTGAAGCTTTCTTT. Protein product: CASSPFTERIGGDTEAFF. The chain carries TRBV18 and TRBJ1-1; tentatively, D is TRBD1 (5 bases). The V gene lost 2 bases and the J gene lost 3 bases, with 22 bases spanning the gap. CDR1 and CDR2 from the germline V gene are KGHSH and LQKENI. This CDR3 is 18 amino acids long.

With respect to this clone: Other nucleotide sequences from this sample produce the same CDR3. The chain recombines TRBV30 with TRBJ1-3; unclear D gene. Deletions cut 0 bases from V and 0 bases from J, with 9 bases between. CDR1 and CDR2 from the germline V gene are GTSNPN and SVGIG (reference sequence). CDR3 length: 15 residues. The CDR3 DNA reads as TGTGCCTGGAGTGTCCCAACTAGCTCTGGAAACACCATATATTTT. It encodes CAWSVPTSSGNTIYF. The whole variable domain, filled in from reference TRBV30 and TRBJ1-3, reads SQTIHQWPATLVQPVGSPLSLECTVEGTSNPNLYWYRQAAGRGLQLLFYSVGIGQISSEVPQNLSASRPQDRQFILSSKKLLLSDSGFYLCAWSVPTSSGNTIYFGEGSWLTVV.

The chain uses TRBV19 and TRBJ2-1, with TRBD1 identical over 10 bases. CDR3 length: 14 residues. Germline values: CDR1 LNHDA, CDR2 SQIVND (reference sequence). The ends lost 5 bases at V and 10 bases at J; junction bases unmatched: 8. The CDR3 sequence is CASSRPGTGDEQFF. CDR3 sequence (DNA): TGTGCCAGTAGTCGTCCCGGGACAGGGGACGAGCAGTTCTTC.

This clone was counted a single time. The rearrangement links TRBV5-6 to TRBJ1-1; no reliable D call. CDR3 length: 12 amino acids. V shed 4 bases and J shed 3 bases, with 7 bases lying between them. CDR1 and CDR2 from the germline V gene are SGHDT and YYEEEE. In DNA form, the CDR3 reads TGTGCCAGCAGCCTCCGGGACACTGAAGCTTTCTTT. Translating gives CASSLRDTEAFF. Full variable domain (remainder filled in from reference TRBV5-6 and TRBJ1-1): DAGVTQSPTHLIKTRGQQVTLRCSPKSGHDTVSWYQQALGQGPQFIFQYYEEEERQRGNFPDRFSGHQFPNYSSELNVNALLLGDSALYLCASSLRDTEAFFGQGTRLTVV.

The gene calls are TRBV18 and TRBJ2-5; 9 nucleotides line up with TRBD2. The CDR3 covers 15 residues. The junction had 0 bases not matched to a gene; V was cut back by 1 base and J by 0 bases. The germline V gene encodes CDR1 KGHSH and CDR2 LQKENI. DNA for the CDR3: TGTGCCAGCTCACCACTAGCGGGGGACCAAGAGACCCAGTACTTC. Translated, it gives CASSPLAGDQETQYF.

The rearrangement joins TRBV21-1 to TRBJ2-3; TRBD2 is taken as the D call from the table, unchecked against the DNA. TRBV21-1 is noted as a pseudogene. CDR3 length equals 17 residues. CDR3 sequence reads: CASSIGWRVSGTDTQYF. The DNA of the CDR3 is TGTGCCAGCAGCATAGGTTGGAGGGTTTCTGGCACAGATACGCAGTATTTT.

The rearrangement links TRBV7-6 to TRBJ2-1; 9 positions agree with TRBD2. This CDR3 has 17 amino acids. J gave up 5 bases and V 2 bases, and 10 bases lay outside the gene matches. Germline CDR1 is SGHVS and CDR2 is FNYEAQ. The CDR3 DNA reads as TGTGCCAGCAGCTTATGGGGCGGGAGGGAATATCACAATGAGCAGTTCTTC. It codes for CASSLWGGREYHNEQFF.

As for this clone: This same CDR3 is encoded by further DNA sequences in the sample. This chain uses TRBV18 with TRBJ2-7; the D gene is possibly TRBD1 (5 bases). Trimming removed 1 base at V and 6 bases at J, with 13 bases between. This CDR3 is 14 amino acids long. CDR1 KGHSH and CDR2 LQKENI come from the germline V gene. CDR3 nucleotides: TGTGCCAGCTCACCACTAGACAGCCCCGGCGAGCAGTACTTC. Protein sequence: CASSPLDSPGEQYF.

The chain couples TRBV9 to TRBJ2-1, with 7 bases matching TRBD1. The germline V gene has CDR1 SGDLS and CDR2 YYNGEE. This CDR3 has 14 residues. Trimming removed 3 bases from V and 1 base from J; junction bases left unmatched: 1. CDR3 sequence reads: CASSEGQSYNEQFF. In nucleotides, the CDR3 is TGTGCCAGCAGCGAGGGACAGTCCTACAATGAGCAGTTCTTC.

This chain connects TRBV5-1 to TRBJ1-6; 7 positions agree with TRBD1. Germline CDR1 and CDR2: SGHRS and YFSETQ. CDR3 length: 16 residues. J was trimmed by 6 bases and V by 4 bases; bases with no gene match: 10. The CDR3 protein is CASSIGQVRRNSPLHF. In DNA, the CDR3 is TGCGCCAGCAGCATAGGACAGGTGCGTCGTAATTCACCCCTCCACTTT.

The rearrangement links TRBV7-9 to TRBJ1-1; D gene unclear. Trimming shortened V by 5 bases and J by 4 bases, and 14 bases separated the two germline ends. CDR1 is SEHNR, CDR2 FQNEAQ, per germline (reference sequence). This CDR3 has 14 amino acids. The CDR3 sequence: CASSPEMRGTEAFF. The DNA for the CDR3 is TGTGCCAGCAGCCCCGAGATGCGAGGCACTGAAGCTTTCTTT. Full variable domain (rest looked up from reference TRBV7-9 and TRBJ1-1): DTGVSQNPRHKITKRGQNVTFRCDPISEHNRLYWYRQTLGQGPEFLTYFQNEAQLEKSRLLSDRFSAERPKGSFSTLEIQRTEQGDSAMYLCASSPEMRGTEAFFGQGTRLTVV.

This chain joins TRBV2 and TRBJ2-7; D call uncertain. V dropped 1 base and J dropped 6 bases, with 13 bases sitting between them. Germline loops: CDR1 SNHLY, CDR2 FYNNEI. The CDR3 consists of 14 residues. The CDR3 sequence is CASSEVGLSGEQYF. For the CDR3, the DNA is TGTGCCAGCAGTGAAGTTGGGCTAAGTGGCGAGCAGTACTTC.

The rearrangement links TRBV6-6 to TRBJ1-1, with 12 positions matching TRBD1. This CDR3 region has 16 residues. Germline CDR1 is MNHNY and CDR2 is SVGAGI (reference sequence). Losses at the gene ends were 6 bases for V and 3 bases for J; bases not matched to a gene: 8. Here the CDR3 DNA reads TGTGCCAGCAGCACCGGGACAGGGGGCGGTCACACTGAAGCTTTCTTT. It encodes CASSTGTGGGHTEAFF.

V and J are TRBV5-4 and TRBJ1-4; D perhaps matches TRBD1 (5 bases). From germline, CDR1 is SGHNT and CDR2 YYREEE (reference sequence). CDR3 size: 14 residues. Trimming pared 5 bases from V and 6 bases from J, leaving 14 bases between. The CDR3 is CASSTWGGDEKLFF. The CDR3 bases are TGTGCCAGCAGTACGTGGGGGGGGGATGAAAAACTGTTTTTT. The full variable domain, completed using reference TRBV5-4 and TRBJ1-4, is ETGVTQSPTHLIKTRGQQVTLRCSSQSGHNTVSWYQQALGQGPQFIFQYYREEENGRGNFPPRFSGLQFPNYSSELNVNALELDDSALYLCASSTWGGDEKLFFGSGTQLSVL.

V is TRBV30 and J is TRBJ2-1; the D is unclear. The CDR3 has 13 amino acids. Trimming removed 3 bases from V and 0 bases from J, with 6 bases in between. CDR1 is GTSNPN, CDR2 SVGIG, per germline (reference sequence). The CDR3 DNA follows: TGTGCCTGGAGCGGTGGCTCCTACAATGAGCAGTTCTTC. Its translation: CAWSGGSYNEQFF.

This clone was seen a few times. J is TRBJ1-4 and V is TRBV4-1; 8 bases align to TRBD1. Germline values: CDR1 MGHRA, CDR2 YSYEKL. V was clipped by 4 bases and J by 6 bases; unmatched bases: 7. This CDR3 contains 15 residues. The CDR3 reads CASSPTGGGDEKLFF. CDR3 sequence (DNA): TGCGCCAGCAGCCCCACAGGGGGTGGGGATGAAAAACTGTTTTTT.

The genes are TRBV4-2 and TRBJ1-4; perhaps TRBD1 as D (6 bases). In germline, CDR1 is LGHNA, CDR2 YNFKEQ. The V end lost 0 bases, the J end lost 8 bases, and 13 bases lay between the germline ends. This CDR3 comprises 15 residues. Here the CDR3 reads CASSQDQGLSEKLFF. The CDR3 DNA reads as TGTGCCAGCAGCCAAGATCAGGGGCTCTCCGAAAAACTGTTTTTT.

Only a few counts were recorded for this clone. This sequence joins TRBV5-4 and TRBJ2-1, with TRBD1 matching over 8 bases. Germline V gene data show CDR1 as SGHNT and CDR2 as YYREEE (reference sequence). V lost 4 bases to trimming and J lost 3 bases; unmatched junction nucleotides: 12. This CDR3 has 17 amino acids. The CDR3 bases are TGTGCCAGCAGCGATATGACAGGGGAAACTCTCTACAATGAGCAGTTCTTC. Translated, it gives CASSDMTGETLYNEQFF.

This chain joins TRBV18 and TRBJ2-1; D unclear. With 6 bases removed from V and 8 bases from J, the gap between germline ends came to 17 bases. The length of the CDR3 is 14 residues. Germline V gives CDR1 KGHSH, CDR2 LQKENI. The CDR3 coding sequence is TGTGCCAGCTCCCTGACGGCTAATGCGGATGAGCAGTTCTTC. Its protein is CASSLTANADEQFF.

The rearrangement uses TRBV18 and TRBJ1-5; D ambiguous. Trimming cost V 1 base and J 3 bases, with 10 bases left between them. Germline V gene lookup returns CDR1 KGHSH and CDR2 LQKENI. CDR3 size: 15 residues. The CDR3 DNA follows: TGTGCCAGCTCACCACAGGTGGGAGACAATCAGCCCCAGCATTTT. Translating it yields CASSPQVGDNQPQHF.

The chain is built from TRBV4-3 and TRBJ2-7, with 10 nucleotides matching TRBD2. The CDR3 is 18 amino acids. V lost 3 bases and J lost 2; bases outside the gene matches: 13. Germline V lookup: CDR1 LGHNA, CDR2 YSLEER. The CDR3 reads CASSQHYRGLAVPYEQYF. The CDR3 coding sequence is TGCGCCAGCAGCCAGCATTACCGCGGACTAGCGGTCCCCTACGAGCAGTACTTC.

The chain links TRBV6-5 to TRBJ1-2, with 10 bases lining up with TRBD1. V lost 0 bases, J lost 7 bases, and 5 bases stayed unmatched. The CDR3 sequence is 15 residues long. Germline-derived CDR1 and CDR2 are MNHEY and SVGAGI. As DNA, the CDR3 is TGTGCCAGCAGTTACTCGATAGGGACAGGGGCTGGCTACACCTTC. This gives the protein CASSYSIGTGAGYTF.

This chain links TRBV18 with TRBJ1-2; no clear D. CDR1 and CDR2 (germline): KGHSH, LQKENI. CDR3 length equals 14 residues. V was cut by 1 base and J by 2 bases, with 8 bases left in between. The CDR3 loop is CASSPRRENYGYTF. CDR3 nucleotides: TGTGCCAGCTCACCACGGAGGGAAAACTATGGCTACACCTTC.